This T cell receptor beta chain comes out of a study of T-cell reconstitution after alpha-beta-depleted transplantation in children. Regarding the study as a whole: Several hundred rapidly expanded clones from non-depleted graft cells reportedly supplied alpha-beta T cells about two months post-transplant. At the one-year point after transplant, T-cell counts and TCRbeta diversity were found to come mostly from T cells that had been newly produced.

Molecular barcoding with unique molecular identifiers was used for the TCRbeta library. TCRdb reanalysed the PCR reads using MiXCR and keeps one entry per CDR3 protein. The repertoire holds about 110,000 distinct CDR3 sequences, with 10% as singletons. Notes on this clonotype: Its matching antigen is unknown.

The CDR3 loop spans 13 amino acids. The germline V and J ends were trimmed by 0 bases and 0 bases, with 5 bases remaining between them. Per germline, CDR1 DFQATT and CDR2 SNEGSKA (reference sequence). The chain joins TRBV20-1 to TRBJ1-2; D remains ambiguous. This receptor was identified in a boy younger than 10 with acute lymphoblastic leukemia, due to receive a stem cell transplant. The sample here was PBMCs, taken before TCRalphabeta/CD19-depleted stem cell transplant. CDR3 DNA: TGCAGTGCTAGAGAACAGCCTAACTATGGCTACACCTTC. Its translation: CSAREQPNYGYTF.